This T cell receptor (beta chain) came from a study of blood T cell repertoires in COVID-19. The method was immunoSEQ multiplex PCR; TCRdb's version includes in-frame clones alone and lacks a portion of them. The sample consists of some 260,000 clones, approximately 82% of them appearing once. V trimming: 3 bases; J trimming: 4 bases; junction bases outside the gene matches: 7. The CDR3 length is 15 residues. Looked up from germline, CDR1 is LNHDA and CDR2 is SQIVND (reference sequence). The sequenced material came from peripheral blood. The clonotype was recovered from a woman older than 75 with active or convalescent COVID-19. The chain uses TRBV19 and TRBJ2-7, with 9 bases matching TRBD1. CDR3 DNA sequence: TGTGCCAGTAGTATTAATTTGGGACAGGGTTACGAGCAGTACTTC. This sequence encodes CASSINLGQGYEQYF.